These T cell receptor beta chains were read from a single sample in a study of identical twins. TCRdb ran MiXCR on the 5' RACE reads and lists one entry per CDR3 protein. Of approximately 600,000 distinct CDR3 sequences in the sample, about 7.1% were seen once. The same sample was also studied in work on yellow fever vaccine responses in identical twins.

The sample consisted of PBMCs. Receptors originate from a woman aged 18-30 years in good health. The CDR3 runs from the conserved cysteine through the conserved F or W. Each record gives: V gene, CDR3 protein.

>TRBV20-1
CSAREEPARTDTQYF
>TRBV14
CASSRLPGQGNTGELFF
>TRBV20-1
CSTSGTGPYNEQFF
>TRBV27
CASSLVGEVETQYF
>TRBV2
CASRNGPNFGNTIYF
>TRBV2
CASSETGRASTGELFF
>TRBV7-7
CASSLTAGGRFGETQYF
>TRBV6-1
CASRISGSGHEQFF
>TRBV20-1
CSASRLLETLYF
>TRBV12-3/TRBV12-4
CASSYLAQETQYF
>TRBV7-9
CASSLAGAADYGYTF
>TRBV10-3
CAIKGSGNTIYF
>TRBV12-3/TRBV12-4
CASRPRDRDVRGSF
>TRBV4-1
CASSQDPGLAINTGELFF
>TRBV3-1
CASNQGARGQETQYF
>TRBV2
CASKPRGLNYGYTF
>TRBV15
CATSRDKGQGHTEAFF
>TRBV29-1
CSVLGVGTGSKNTEAFF
>TRBV6-5
CASSYGGDQETQYF
>TRBV4-1
CASSQTGLVPSTDTQYF
>TRBV6-5
CASSYLQKANSPLHF
>TRBV29-1
CSVDREGTDTQYF
>TRBV6-1
CASSQGLYSYNEQFF
>TRBV12-3/TRBV12-4
CASSPGSGGRQPQHF
>TRBV6-5
CASTTAGELFF
>TRBV11-2
CASSLLVEKTQYF
>TRBV5-1
CASSPRSSVAGGTDTQYF
>TRBV7-8
CASSATSGAGLAKNIQYF
>TRBV14
CASSQGGGTLPNNEQFF
>TRBV24-1
CATSDSPGAKNIQYF
>TRBV20-1
CSARSPDQSVQETQYF
>TRBV4-1
CASSQFRDTGELFF
>TRBV12-5
CASGLVSSVWGRYQETQYF
>TRBV10-3
CAISESKEKLFF
>TRBV6-6
CASSYTGEKLFF
>TRBV7-8
CASSLAPGRANTEAFF
>TRBV7-9
CASRHYRANTGELFF
>TRBV7-6
CASSPRGGQDNEQFF